These 9 T cell receptor beta chains were sequenced from one sample in a study of regulatory T cells in long-lasting Graves disease. According to the study, TCR beta libraries were built with iRepertoire HTBI primers and CDR3-region Arm-PCR. TCRdb analysed the multiplex PCR reads with MiXCR anew, one entry per CDR3 protein. The table records 600,000 to 850,000 distinct CDR3 sequences, about 30% of them present only once. The time point is: persistent/refractory GD, antithyroid drugs over 5 years with positive TRAb. PBMC RNA served as the TCR library source. The sample was peripheral blood mononuclear cells (PBMCs), taken when the disease was refractory, from a patient treated with antithyroid drugs. These receptors all come from a female donor with Graves disease.

This clonotype was observed a few times. V and J are TRBV6-9 and TRBJ1-4; 7 nucleotides line up with TRBD1. The V gene's germline CDR1 is MNHGY and CDR2 SVAAGI. J lost 0 bases, V lost 4 bases, and 5 bases had no gene match. The CDR3 has 16 amino acids. CDR3 nucleotides: TGTGCCAGCAGTTCCACAGGGGCCGCAACTAATGAAAAACTGTTTTTT. Protein sequence: CASSSTGAATNEKLFF.

The chain links TRBV6-5 to TRBJ1-2; 10 bases are a match to TRBD1. This CDR3 is built from 14 residues. Germline CDR1 is MNHEY and CDR2 is SVGAGI. V gave up 2 bases and J gave up 8 bases; unmatched junction bases: 5. CDR3 amino acids: CASSYGDRGQGYTF. Here the CDR3 DNA reads TGTGCCAGCAGTTACGGAGACAGGGGGCAGGGCTACACCTTC.

There are a few counts of this clonotype. The chain uses TRBV5-1 and TRBJ1-5, with D tentatively TRBD1 (6 bases). This CDR3 comprises 16 residues. V lost 2 bases, J lost 1 base, and 13 bases lay in between. Germline V gene data show CDR1 as SGHRS and CDR2 as YFSETQ. The CDR3 spells CASSFTGPGSNQPQHF. The CDR3 region has the DNA TGCGCCAGCAGCTTTACAGGGCCCGGAAGCAATCAGCCCCAGCATTTT.

A note on this clonotype: This may be a read error, as it is one base from a much larger clone. CDR3 amino acids: CASSPLQGGKQYF. In nucleotides, the CDR3 is TGTGCCAGCAGTCCATTACAGGGAGGCAAGCAGTACTTC. The J gene is TRBJ2-7, the V gene TRBV12-3 or TRBV12-4, with D perhaps being TRBD1 or TRBD2 (6 bases each). There are 13 residues in the CDR3. The ends were cut back, 5 bases at V and 8 bases at J, with 16 bases in the middle.

This clonotype was recorded many times. The V gene is TRBV2, the J gene TRBJ2-7; 11 bases map to TRBD2. This CDR3 contains 16 residues. J was trimmed by 4 bases and V by 5 bases; bases with no gene match: 10. CDR1 is SNHLY and CDR2 is FYNNEI in the germline V gene. The CDR3 region has the DNA TGTGCCAGCAGTCCAACAACTAGCGGGAGAGGGTACGAGCAGTACTTC. This encodes CASSPTTSGRGYEQYF.

This clonotype was observed a handful of times. The rearrangement links TRBV7-9 to TRBJ1-2; D perhaps matches TRBD1 (5 bases). CDR1 is SEHNR, CDR2 FQNEAQ, per germline (reference sequence). The CDR3 contains 15 residues. V was shortened by 5 bases and J by 4 bases, with 17 bases between the two germline ends. In nucleotides, the CDR3 is TGTGCCAGCAGCCCAGGCCTGGGACGAGGCTATGGCTACACCTTC. It specifies CASSPGLGRGYGYTF.

The chain has TRBV25-1 and TRBJ2-6, with 7 bases aligning to TRBD1. Unmatched junction bases numbered 7, after V lost 7 bases and J lost 4 bases. This CDR3 is built from 15 residues. The germline CDR1 and CDR2 sequences are MGHDK and SYGVNS. The CDR3, as DNA: TGTGCCAGCACCCCGACAGGGAACGGGGCCAACGTCCTGACTTTC. This codes for CASTPTGNGANVLTF.

The chain combines TRBV5-4 with TRBJ1-2; the D gene is possibly TRBD1 (6 bases). Per the germline V gene, CDR1 is SGHNT and CDR2 is YYREEE (reference sequence). The CDR3 contains 13 residues. V lost 5 bases and J 4 bases, leaving 12 bases between the germline ends. The CDR3 coding sequence is TGTGCCAGCAGGAACAGGGCGAGCTATGGCTACACCTTC. Translated: CASRNRASYGYTF.

Only a few counts were recorded for this clonotype. This chain joins TRBV28 and TRBJ1-2; 9 bases line up with TRBD1. The CDR3 covers 15 residues. The V gene end was trimmed by 6 bases and the J gene end by 1 base; junction bases not matched to a gene: 6. CDR1 and CDR2 from the germline V gene are MDHEN and SYDVKM. DNA for the CDR3: TGTGCCAGCAGGGGGACAGGGAGCGTTAACTATGGCTACACCTTC. This sequence encodes CASRGTGSVNYGYTF.